This T cell receptor beta chain was identified during a study of CD8+ T cells in alopecia areata (dated by TCRdb to 2017 to 2018). Turning to the overall study: The treated patients took part in an open-label pilot trial in which moderate-to-severe alopecia areata was treated with oral tofacitinib at 5 to 10 mg twice daily. In humans, TCRbeta sequencing was performed on scalp tissue and on sorted CD4+ and CD8+ peripheral blood T cells from healthy controls and from patients with patchy or totalis/universalis alopecia areata. The study used high-throughput TCRbeta sequencing to examine T cell clonal expansion in alopecia areata, in both the C3H/HeJ mouse model and human patients. RNA came from the PAXgene miRNA kit for fixed scalp, the miRNeasy kit for PBMCs, and the RNeasy kit for mouse skin. Amplification of TCRbeta CDR3 regions was done by immunoSEQ multiplex PCR using 35 Vbeta forward primers and 13 Jbeta reverse primers. Clonality in the scalp was compared among normal scalp (n=4), patchy alopecia areata scalp (n=8), and alopecia totalis/universalis scalp (n=8). Tofacitinib-treated patients had biopsies at baseline and at 4 and 24 weeks of treatment, with a later scalp biopsy in several patients. Tofacitinib was administered for 6 to 18 months, and 6 months of follow-up off drug were then conducted to assess delayed response and recurrence.

On this clone itself: The clone's antigen remains unknown. The input lacks base qualities; no much larger clone sits a single base away.

From the cysteine up to the phenylalanine, the CDR3 has a length of 16 residues. The kept DNA is CDR3 alone, 48 bases in frame from the first base. Taken from the germline V gene, the CDR1 and CDR2 loops are MGHRA and YSYEKL. V loses 1 base at its end and J loses 15 bases; junction bases beyond the gene matches: 12. Broader findings and caveats from the paper: Shared TCR sequences between patients were less evident than in mice, which may be partly attributable to HLA diversity in the patient population. Unlike mouse skin, where gammadelta T cells dominate, normal human skin contains resident alphabeta T cells that get sequenced too, which complicates analysis of the scalp TCR repertoire. Compared with normal scalp, lesional scalp, particularly in alopecia totalis/universalis, had higher clonality and more expanded CD8+ clones, which suggests antigenic drive.

Library preparation used the immunoSEQ multiplex PCR assay. RNA was extracted from all samples and reverse transcribed into cDNA as template for TCR sequencing. SuperScript III was used to make first-strand cDNA, primed with a 2:1 mix of oligo-dT and random hexamers. A synthetic immune receptor repertoire was used to measure amplification bias, and any remaining bias was corrected computationally. On the authors' methods: Raw reads were preprocessed to remove errors, and CDR3 was defined according to IMGT conventions as the region from the conserved cysteine to phenylalanine. Clonality was computed as 1 minus the Shannon entropy, with the entropy normalized by log2 of the number of productive unique TCRs. CD4 or CD8 identity of scalp clones was inferred by cross-referencing scalp TCRbeta sequences with sorted blood CD4 and CD8 repertoires. TCRdb provides this immuneACCESS table in a form limited to in-frame rearrangements. Some clones are lacking; in checked studies, under half of them reflect an unresolved V gene, and why the rest are absent is not known. That table supplies the V and J calls and clone size; D and trimming were determined from the DNA. Here the sample has 200,000 to 250,000 clones; approximately 52% occur a single time. In total, the top ten clones hold 0.45% of the sample.

Interpreted using the paper, the time point label stands for: baseline before oral tofacitinib. From alopecia areata patients, peripheral blood was collected along with lesional scalp punch biopsies. PBMCs were separated by density centrifugation and stained for CD3, CD4 and CD8, after which CD4+ and CD8+ T cells were sorted on a FACSAria. This sample comprised CD4+ T cells sorted from blood, obtained at week 0. The V and J genes are TRBV4-1 and TRBJ2-1; TRBD2 matches 13 bases in the middle. The receptor comes from a human donor with alopecia areata. In nucleotide form, the sequence is TGCGCCAGCAGCCAAGGGGTTAGGACTAGCGGGAGTTTGGGGTTCTTC. Translated, it gives CASSQGVRTSGSLGFF.